The rows below give T cell receptor beta chains drawn from one sample of a study of blood T cells in healthy people across ages. Using its own MiXCR run on the 5' RACE reads, TCRdb lists one record per CDR3 protein. The data hold roughly 720,000 distinct CDR3 sequences, with about 55% observed a single time. The sequencing input was blood. The receptor source for this set is an elderly man in good health. Both conserved end residues are part of each CDR3. The order of the fields is clone size, J gene, V gene, D gene, CDR3 protein, CDR3 DNA. The D gene is left open where the match is weak. The listing skips clone size in some rows; elsewhere it reads once, few, many or a size class.

>many|TRBJ2-5|TRBV29-1|.
CSVDGQGRETQYF
TGCAGCGTTGATGGGCAGGGCCGGGAGACCCAGTACTTC
>few|TRBJ2-3|TRBV5-1|TRBD2
CASSLVAGADTQYF
TGCGCCAGCAGCTTGGTGGCGGGAGCAGATACGCAGTATTTT
>.|TRBJ1-4|TRBV20-1|.
CSALLSNEKLFF
TGCAGTGCTCTTCTGTCTAATGAAAAACTGTTTTTT
>.|TRBJ2-7|TRBV6-1|TRBD2
CASSATSDSYEQYF
TGTGCCAGCAGCGCTACTAGCGACTCCTACGAGCAGTACTTC
>.|TRBJ1-2|TRBV28|.
CASSLKPNYGYTF
TGTGCCAGCAGTTTGAAGCCTAACTATGGCTACACCTTC
>.|TRBJ1-1|TRBV5-1|.
CASSPGPPNTEAFF
TGCGCCAGCAGCCCAGGACCGCCGAACACTGAAGCTTTCTTT
>.|TRBJ1-1|TRBV14|.
CASSQPGAGPEAFF
TGTGCCAGCAGCCAACCCGGGGCAGGGCCTGAAGCTTTCTTT
>.|TRBJ2-1|TRBV5-1|TRBD2
CASSLGPSGRIAEQFF
TGCGCCAGCAGCTTGGGCCCTAGCGGGAGAATCGCTGAGCAGTTCTTC
>.|TRBJ2-7|TRBV18|TRBD1
CASSPLGQGYYEQYF
TGTGCCAGCTCACCCTTGGGACAGGGCTACTACGAGCAGTACTTC
>.|TRBJ2-5|TRBV5-1|.
CASSSPQRETQYF
TGCGCCAGCAGCTCTCCCCAGAGGGAGACCCAGTACTTC
>many|TRBJ2-6|TRBV12-3/TRBV12-4|TRBD1
CASSRTGGNSGANVLTF
TGTGCCAGCAGTAGGACAGGGGGAAACTCTGGGGCCAACGTCCTGACTTTC
>.|TRBJ1-2|TRBV6-1|TRBD1
CASIYGTGVYGYTF
TGTGCCAGCATTTACGGGACAGGGGTCTATGGCTACACCTTC
>.|TRBJ2-1|TRBV20-1|TRBD2
CSAGAVGGKANEQFF
TGCAGTGCCGGGGCGGTGGGGGGGAAGGCGAATGAGCAGTTCTTC
>.|TRBJ2-1|TRBV7-8|TRBD2
CASSLVSGSWNEQFF
TGTGCCAGCAGCTTGGTTAGCGGGAGTTGGAATGAGCAGTTCTTC
>.|TRBJ1-1|TRBV7-2|.
CASSLGGTGSTEAFF
TGTGCCAGCAGCCTTGGGGGCACAGGGAGTACTGAAGCTTTCTTT
>few|TRBJ2-7|TRBV7-2|TRBD1
CASSLDPGQGNEQYF
TGTGCCAGCAGTCTTGATCCGGGACAGGGTAACGAGCAGTACTTC
>.|TRBJ2-7|TRBV2|TRBD2
CASSGPGGMGYEQYF
TGTGCCAGCAGTGGCCCCGGGGGGATGGGCTACGAGCAGTACTTC
>.|TRBJ2-3|TRBV12-3/TRBV12-4|.
CASSPRAEYAYF
TGTGCCAGCAGTCCGCGAGCAGAATACGCGTATTTT
>once|TRBJ2-7|TRBV7-3|.
CASSTGMLNEQYF
TGTGCCAGCAGCACCGGGATGCTTAACGAGCAGTACTTC
>.|TRBJ2-7|TRBV2|TRBD2
CASSDGFSTSGSDEQYF
TGTGCCAGCAGTGATGGGTTTAGTACTAGCGGGAGCGACGAGCAGTACTTC
>.|TRBJ2-1|TRBV5-5|TRBD2
CASSRRLAGGVHEQFF
TGTGCCAGCAGCCGCCGGCTAGCGGGAGGGGTCCATGAGCAGTTCTTC
>once|TRBJ2-3|TRBV7-3|.
CASSSRLVTDTQYF
TGTGCCAGCAGCTCTCGACTAGTTACAGATACGCAGTATTTT
>few|TRBJ2-7|TRBV5-1|TRBD2
CASSSRLAGGPGEQYF
TGCGCCAGCAGCTCGCGACTAGCGGGAGGGCCGGGAGAGCAGTACTTC
>once|TRBJ1-1|TRBV10-3|.
CAISGQENTEAFF
TGTGCCATCAGTGGGCAGGAGAACACTGAAGCTTTCTTT
>.|TRBJ2-7|TRBV6-1|TRBD2
CASSPTSVYEQYF
TGTGCCAGCAGCCCGACTAGCGTCTACGAGCAGTACTTC
>.|TRBJ2-1|TRBV2|TRBD2
CAILRAGAYNEQFF
TGTGCCATCCTTCGAGCGGGGGCCTACAATGAGCAGTTCTTC
>few|TRBJ2-7|TRBV28|TRBD2
CASSSTGLAGPSYEQYF
TGTGCCAGCAGTTCCACGGGACTAGCGGGACCCTCATACGAGCAGTACTTC
>few|TRBJ2-7|TRBV29-1|.
CSVDSPGAFEQYF
TGCAGCGTTGATTCCCCCGGGGCGTTCGAGCAGTACTTC
>.|TRBJ1-1|TRBV12-5|TRBD1
CASGLVRSPDRVDTEAFF
TGTGCTAGTGGTTTGGTACGTTCCCCGGACAGGGTGGACACTGAAGCTTTCTTT
>.|TRBJ2-5|TRBV20-1|.
CSASEGRAGRETQYF
TGCAGTGCTAGCGAAGGACGAGCGGGTAGGGAGACCCAGTACTTC
>few|TRBJ2-3|TRBV7-9|TRBD2
CASSGDGLAGVRDTQYF
TGTGCCAGCAGCGGAGACGGCCTAGCGGGAGTCCGAGATACGCAGTATTTT
>.|TRBJ2-1|TRBV20-1|.
CSAYVKPGRYNEQFF
TGCAGTGCCTATGTAAAGCCGGGAAGATACAATGAGCAGTTCTTC
>few|TRBJ2-3|TRBV28|.
CASSFGRGVDRYAYF
TGTGCCAGCAGTTTTGGGAGGGGTGTGGACAGATACGCGTATTTT
>.|TRBJ1-4|TRBV11-2|.
CASSLYPRGKLNEKLFF
TGTGCCAGCAGCTTATACCCTAGGGGGAAACTTAATGAAAAACTGTTTTTT
>.|TRBJ2-7|TRBV3-1|.
CASSQVGAGASPYEQYF
TGTGCCAGCAGCCAAGTTGGGGCAGGGGCATCCCCTTACGAGCAGTACTTC
>few|TRBJ2-1|TRBV7-9|TRBD2
CASTPREGRSYNEQFF
TGTGCCAGCACGCCCCGGGAGGGCCGGTCCTACAATGAGCAGTTCTTC
>few|TRBJ2-1|TRBV11-2|TRBD2
CASSLGLAGPNEQFF
TGTGCCAGCAGCTTAGGACTAGCGGGCCCCAATGAGCAGTTCTTC
>many|TRBJ1-5|TRBV28|.
CASSTSRGAQPQHF
TGTGCCAGCAGTACCTCGCGTGGGGCTCAGCCCCAGCATTTT
>few|TRBJ2-3|TRBV5-1|.
CASSLEWGSPRGYAYF
TGCGCCAGCAGCTTGGAATGGGGGTCCCCCCGAGGATACGCGTATTTT
>few|TRBJ2-1|TRBV12-3/TRBV12-4|.
CASTAEWGSYNEQFF
TGTGCCAGCACCGCAGAATGGGGTTCCTACAATGAGCAGTTCTTC
>.|TRBJ2-4|TRBV5-6|TRBD2
CASNRLAGGVGWTKNIQYF
TGTGCCAGCAATAGACTAGCGGGAGGAGTAGGATGGACCAAAAACATTCAGTACTTC
>.|TRBJ2-5|TRBV30|.
CAWSLGVLEQETQYF
TGTGCCTGGAGTCTCGGAGTGCTCGAGCAAGAGACCCAGTACTTC
>.|TRBJ2-3|TRBV28|.
CASRAQSTDTQYF
TGTGCCAGCAGAGCACAGAGCACAGATACGCAGTATTTT